This TCR beta chain derives from a study of blood T cells in healthy people across ages. The use of a sample-barcoded 5' primer and a J-beta primer mix characterized a second PCR of 7 to 11 cycles. Researchers report that a template-switch adaptor with 12 random nucleotides tagged each cDNA molecule. TCRdb reprocessed the 5' RACE reads with MiXCR, giving one entry per CDR3 protein. Of over 1,500,000 distinct CDR3 sequences detected, about 39% appear once; the ten largest clones hold 20% to 25%. Trimming shortened V by 4 bases and J by 5 bases, and 19 bases separated the two germline ends. Germline CDR1 reads SQVTM; CDR2 reads ANQGSEA. The CDR3 has 15 residues.

Sequenced sample: blood. This receptor was obtained from a human donor in good health. This rearrangement joins TRBV29-1 to TRBJ2-3, with D possibly TRBD2 on 7 matching bases. The CDR3 is CSVVLGRGRGDTQYF. The CDR3 DNA follows: TGCAGCGTTGTCCTCGGGCGGGGGCGGGGAGATACGCAGTATTTT.